This T cell receptor (beta chain) was found in a study of T cell responses to AZD1222 COVID-19 vaccine. TCRdb keeps only in-frame clones here, not all; method: immunoSEQ multiplex PCR. Among approximately 130,000 clones, roughly 93% were seen once, and the ten largest hold around 3.1%. This clone came up a few times. The CDR3 extends over 15 amino acids. CDR1 and CDR2 from the germline V gene are SNHLY and FYNNEI. Unmatched junction bases numbered 6, after V lost 8 bases and J lost 1 base. Source: peripheral blood, taken on day 0 of AZD1222 vaccination. The chain links TRBV2 to TRBJ2-3, with 10 bases aligning to TRBD2. The TCR was taken from an adult in good health. In DNA, the CDR3 is TGTGCCAGCGGGGGGACTAGCGCACGCACAGATACGCAGTATTTT. Amino acids: CASGGTSARTDTQYF.